This T cell receptor (beta chain) was captured in a study of T cells after yellow fever vaccination. Comments on this clonotype: The antigen remains undetermined.

This CDR3 is built from 17 residues. V lost 7 bases, J lost 5 bases, and 16 bases stayed unmatched. Per germline, CDR1 SNHLY and CDR2 FYNNEI. In making TCR cDNA, 5'RACE template switching added a universal primer site and UMIs to it. TCRdb reprocessed the 5' RACE reads via MiXCR and lists one record per CDR3 protein. The sample has about 350,000 distinct CDR3 sequences; about 4% are singletons. Findings and caveats of the study: Reappearing after the booster were most of the clones from primary vaccination (around 96% CD4, 75% to 90% CD8).

The source of this sequence is a young man who received the YFV17D yellow fever vaccine. V is TRBV2 and J is TRBJ2-2; TRBD2 agrees at 7 bases. The sample consisted of PBMCs, taken 5 days after the yellow fever booster vaccination. CDR3 bases: TGTGCCAGCAAAAGGACTTCCGGACTAGTCCGAACCGGGGAGCTGTTTTTT. Protein: CASKRTSGLVRTGELFF.